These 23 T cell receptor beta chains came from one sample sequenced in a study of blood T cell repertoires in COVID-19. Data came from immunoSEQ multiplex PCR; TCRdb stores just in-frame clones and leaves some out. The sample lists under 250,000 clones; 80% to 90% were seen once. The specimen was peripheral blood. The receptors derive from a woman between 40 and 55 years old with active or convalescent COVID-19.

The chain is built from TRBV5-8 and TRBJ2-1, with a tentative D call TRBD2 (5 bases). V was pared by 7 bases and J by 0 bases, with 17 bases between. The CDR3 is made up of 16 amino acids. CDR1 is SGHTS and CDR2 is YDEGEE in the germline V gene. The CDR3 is CASGPRTGSSYNEQFF. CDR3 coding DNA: TGTGCCAGCGGCCCCCGGACGGGAAGCTCCTACAATGAGCAGTTCTTC.

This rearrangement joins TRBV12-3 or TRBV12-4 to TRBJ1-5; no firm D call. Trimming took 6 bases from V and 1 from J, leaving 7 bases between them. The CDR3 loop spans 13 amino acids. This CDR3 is CASSLKSNQPQHF. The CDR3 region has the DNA TGTGCCAGCAGCCTTAAAAGCAATCAGCCCCAGCATTTT.

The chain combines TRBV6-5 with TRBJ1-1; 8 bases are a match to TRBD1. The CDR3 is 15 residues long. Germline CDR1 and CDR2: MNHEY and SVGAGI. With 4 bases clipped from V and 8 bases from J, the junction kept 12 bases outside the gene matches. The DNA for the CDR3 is TGTGCCAGCAGTTCCGGACAGGGCGCGTTCGTGGAAGCTTTCTTT. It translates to CASSSGQGAFVEAFF.

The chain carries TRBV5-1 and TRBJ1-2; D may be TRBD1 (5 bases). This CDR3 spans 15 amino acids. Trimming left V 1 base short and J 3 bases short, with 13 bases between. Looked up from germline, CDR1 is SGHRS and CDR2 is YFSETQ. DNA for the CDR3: TGCGCCAGCAGCTTGAACCCGGGAGGGGACTATGGCTACACCTTC. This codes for CASSLNPGGDYGYTF.

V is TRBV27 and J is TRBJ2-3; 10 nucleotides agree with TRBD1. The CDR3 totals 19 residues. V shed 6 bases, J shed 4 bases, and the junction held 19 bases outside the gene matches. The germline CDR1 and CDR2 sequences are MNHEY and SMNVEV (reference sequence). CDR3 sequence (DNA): TGTGCCAGCAGGCCGGACGCTGACCCGGGACAGGGGAAGGCAGATACGCAGTATTTT. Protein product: CASRPDADPGQGKADTQYF.

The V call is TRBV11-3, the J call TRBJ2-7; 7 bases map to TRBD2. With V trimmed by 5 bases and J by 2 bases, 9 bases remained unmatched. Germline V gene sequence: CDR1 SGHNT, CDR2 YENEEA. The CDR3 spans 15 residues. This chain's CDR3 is CASSREEGRAYEQYF. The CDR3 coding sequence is TGTGCCAGCAGCCGGGAGGAGGGCAGGGCCTACGAGCAGTACTTC. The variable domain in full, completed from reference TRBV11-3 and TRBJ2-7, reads EAGVVQSPRYKIIEKKQPVAFWCNPISGHNTLYWYLQNLGQGPELLIRYENEEAVDDSQLPKDRFSAERLKGVDSTLKIQPAELGDSAVYLCASSREEGRAYEQYFGPGTRLTVT.

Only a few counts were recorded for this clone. The CDR3 DNA follows: TGTGCCAGCAGCGCCCGGGACAGGGGGATTATAGGCTATGGCTACACCTTC. Protein sequence: CASSARDRGIIGYGYTF. The chain is built from TRBV5-5 and TRBJ1-2; 11 bases are shared with TRBD1. The CDR3 is 17 residues long. CDR1 is SGHKS, CDR2 YYEKEE, per germline (reference sequence). With V trimmed by 4 bases and J by 4 bases, 12 bases remained unmatched. Complete variable domain (other parts from reference TRBV5-5 and TRBJ1-2): DAGVTQSPTHLIKTRGQQVTLRCSPISGHKSVSWYQQVLGQGPQFIFQYYEKEERGRGNFPDRFSARQFPNYSSELNVNALLLGDSALYLCASSARDRGIIGYGYTFGSGTRLTVV.

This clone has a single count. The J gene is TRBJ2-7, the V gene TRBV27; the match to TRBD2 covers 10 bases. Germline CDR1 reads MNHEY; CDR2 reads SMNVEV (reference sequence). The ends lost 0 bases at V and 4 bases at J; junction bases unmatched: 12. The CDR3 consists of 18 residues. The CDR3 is CASSLSGVPRTSGYEQYF. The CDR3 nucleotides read TGTGCCAGCAGTTTATCGGGAGTGCCGAGGACTAGCGGTTACGAGCAGTACTTC.

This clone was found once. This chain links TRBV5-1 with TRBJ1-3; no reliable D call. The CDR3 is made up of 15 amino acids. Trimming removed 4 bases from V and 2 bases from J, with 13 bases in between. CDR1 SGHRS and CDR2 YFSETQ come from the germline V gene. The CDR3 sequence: CASSPRLGTGNTIYF. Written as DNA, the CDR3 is TGCGCCAGCAGCCCGCGGCTCGGGACTGGAAACACCATATATTTT.

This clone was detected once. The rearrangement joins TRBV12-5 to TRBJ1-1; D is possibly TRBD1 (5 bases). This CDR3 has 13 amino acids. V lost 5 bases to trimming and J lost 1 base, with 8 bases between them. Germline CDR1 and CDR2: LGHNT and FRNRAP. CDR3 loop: CASGQGQNTEAFF. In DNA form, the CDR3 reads TGTGCTAGTGGTCAAGGACAGAACACTGAAGCTTTCTTT.

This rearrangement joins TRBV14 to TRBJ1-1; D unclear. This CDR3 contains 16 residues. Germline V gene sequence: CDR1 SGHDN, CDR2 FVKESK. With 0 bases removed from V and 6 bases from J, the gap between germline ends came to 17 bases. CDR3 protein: CASSQDRVGRIAEAFF. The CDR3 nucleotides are TGTGCCAGCAGCCAAGATCGGGTAGGGAGGATTGCTGAAGCTTTCTTT.

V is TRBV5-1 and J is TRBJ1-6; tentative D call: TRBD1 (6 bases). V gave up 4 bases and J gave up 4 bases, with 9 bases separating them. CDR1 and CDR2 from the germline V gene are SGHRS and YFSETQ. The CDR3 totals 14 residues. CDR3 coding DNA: TGCGCCAGCAGCCAGGGGCGGTATAATTCACCCCTCCACTTT. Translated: CASSQGRYNSPLHF.

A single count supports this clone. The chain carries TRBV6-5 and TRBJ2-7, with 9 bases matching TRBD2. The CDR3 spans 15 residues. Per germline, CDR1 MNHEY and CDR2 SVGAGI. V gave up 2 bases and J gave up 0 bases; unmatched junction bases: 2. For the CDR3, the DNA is TGTGCCAGCAGTTACCATAGCGGGAGCTCCTACGAGCAGTACTTC. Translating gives CASSYHSGSSYEQYF.

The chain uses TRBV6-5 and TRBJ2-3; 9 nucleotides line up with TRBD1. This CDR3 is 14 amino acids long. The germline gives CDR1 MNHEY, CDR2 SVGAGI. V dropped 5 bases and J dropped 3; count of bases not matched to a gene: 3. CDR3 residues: CASSRDRVTDTQYF. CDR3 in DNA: TGTGCCAGCAGTAGGGACAGGGTAACAGATACGCAGTATTTT.

Here the CDR3 reads CASSLSSSGRGYSDTQYF. The CDR3 DNA reads TGTGCCAGCAGTTTGTCGTCTAGCGGGAGGGGATACTCAGATACGCAGTATTTT. This sequence joins TRBV28 and TRBJ2-3; 12 bases map to TRBD2. Germline CDR1 MDHEN, CDR2 SYDVKM. V lost 3 bases and J lost 4; bases outside the gene matches: 11. CDR3 length equals 18 residues.

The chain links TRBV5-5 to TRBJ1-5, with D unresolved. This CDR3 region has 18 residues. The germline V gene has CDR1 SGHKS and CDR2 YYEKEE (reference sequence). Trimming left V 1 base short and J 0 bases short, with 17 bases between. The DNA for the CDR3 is TGTGCCAGCAGCTTGAACGTCCTTAGTACAGTTAGCAATCAGCCCCAGCATTTT. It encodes CASSLNVLSTVSNQPQHF.

The CDR3 DNA reads TGTGCCAGCACGAATTCAGGGGCGGACTATGGCTACACCTTC. Translated: CASTNSGADYGYTF. The V and J genes are TRBV6-5 and TRBJ1-2, with D possibly TRBD1 on 6 matching bases. V dropped 7 bases and J dropped 3 bases, with 15 bases sitting between them. CDR3 length: 14 residues. Germline V gene lookup returns CDR1 MNHEY and CDR2 SVGAGI.

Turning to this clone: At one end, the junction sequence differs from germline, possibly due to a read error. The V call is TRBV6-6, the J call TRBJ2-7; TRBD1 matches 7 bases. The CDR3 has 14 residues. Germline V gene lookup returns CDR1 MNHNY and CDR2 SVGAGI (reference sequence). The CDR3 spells CASRPRDSLEGLDF. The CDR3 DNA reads TGTGCCAGCAGACCTCGGGACAGTTTGGAAGGGTTAGACTTC.

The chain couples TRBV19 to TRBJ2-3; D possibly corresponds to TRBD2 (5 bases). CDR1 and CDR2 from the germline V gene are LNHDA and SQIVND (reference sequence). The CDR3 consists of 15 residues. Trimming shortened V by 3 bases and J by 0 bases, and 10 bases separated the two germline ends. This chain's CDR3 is CASSIGLASTDTQYF. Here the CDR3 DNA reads TGTGCCAGTAGTATTGGACTGGCTAGCACAGATACGCAGTATTTT.

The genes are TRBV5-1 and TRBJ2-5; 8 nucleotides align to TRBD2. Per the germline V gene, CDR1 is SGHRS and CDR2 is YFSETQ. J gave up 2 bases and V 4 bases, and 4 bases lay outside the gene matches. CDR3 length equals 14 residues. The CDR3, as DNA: TGCGCCAGCAGCCGGACTAGCCGGCAAGAGACCCAGTACTTC. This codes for CASSRTSRQETQYF.

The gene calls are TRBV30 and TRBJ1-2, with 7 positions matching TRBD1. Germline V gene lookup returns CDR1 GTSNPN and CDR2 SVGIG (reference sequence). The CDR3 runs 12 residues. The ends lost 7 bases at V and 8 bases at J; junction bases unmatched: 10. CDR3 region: CALHRGLQGYTF. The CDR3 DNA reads TGTGCCTTACACAGGGGATTACAGGGCTACACCTTC. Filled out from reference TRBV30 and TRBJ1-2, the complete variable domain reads SQTIHQWPATLVQPVGSPLSLECTVEGTSNPNLYWYRQAAGRGLQLLFYSVGIGQISSEVPQNLSASRPQDRQFILSSKKLLLSDSGFYLCALHRGLQGYTFGSGTRLTVV.

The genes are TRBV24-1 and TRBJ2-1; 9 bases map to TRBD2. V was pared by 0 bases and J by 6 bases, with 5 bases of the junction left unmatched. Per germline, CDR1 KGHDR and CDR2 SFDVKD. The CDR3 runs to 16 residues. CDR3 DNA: TGTGCCACCAGTGATTTGGTCCTAGCGGGACCCAATGAGCAGTTCTTC. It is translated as CATSDLVLAGPNEQFF.

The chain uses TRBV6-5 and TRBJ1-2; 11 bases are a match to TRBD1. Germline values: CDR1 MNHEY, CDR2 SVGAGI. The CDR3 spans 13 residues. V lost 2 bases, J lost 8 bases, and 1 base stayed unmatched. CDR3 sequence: CASSYGQGAGYTF. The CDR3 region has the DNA TGTGCCAGCAGTTACGGACAGGGGGCGGGCTACACCTTC.